These T cell receptor beta chains were read from a single sample in a study of shared clonotypes between healthy human individuals. TCRdb's table, derived via immunoSEQ multiplex PCR, lists solely in-frame clones and lacks some. The sample carries around 2,000,000 clones, more than 85% recorded once. Sequenced material: naive CD8+ T cells from PBMCs. These TCRs come from a man younger than 35 in good health. Some clones in this sample may be carry-over from other donors' samples. CDR3s include the opening cysteine and the closing phenylalanine or tryptophan. A D gene is named only where the DNA matches it firmly.

D gene: NA
V gene: TRBV19
CDR3 protein: CASGGSGNTIYF

D gene: TRBD2
V gene: TRBV5-6
CDR3 protein: CASSLGTSGRQYF

D gene: NA
V gene: TRBV7-8
CDR3 protein: CASSLVPGASMNTEAFF

D gene: NA
V gene: TRBV7-8
CDR3 protein: CASTRRLGEDTEAFF

D gene: NA
V gene: TRBV28
CDR3 protein: CASSFRVIQGTDTQYF

D gene: TRBD2
V gene: TRBV28
CDR3 protein: CASSPLAGEMDEQFF

D gene: NA
V gene: TRBV28
CDR3 protein: CASSTDSAYSNQPQHF

D gene: NA
V gene: TRBV28
CDR3 protein: CASSFVREPGELFF

D gene: NA
V gene: TRBV27
CDR3 protein: CASSELSGTLYF

D gene: TRBD1
V gene: TRBV7-8
CDR3 protein: CASTQAKGAGETQYF

D gene: TRBD1
V gene: TRBV6-1
CDR3 protein: CASRGTAYGYTF

D gene: TRBD1
V gene: TRBV11-2
CDR3 protein: CASSYGTGVGETQYF

D gene: TRBD2
V gene: TRBV27
CDR3 protein: CASSLFPLAGGHYEQYF

D gene: NA
V gene: TRBV30
CDR3 protein: CAWSVLRGNYGYTF

D gene: TRBD1
V gene: TRBV30
CDR3 protein: CAWSVRTGAYEQYF

D gene: NA
V gene: TRBV11-2
CDR3 protein: CASSLAVAETQYF

D gene: NA
V gene: TRBV6-6
CDR3 protein: CASSPDTHQLFF